Below, 13 T cell receptor beta chains from the same sample are listed, as sequenced in a study of shared clonotypes between healthy human individuals. Assay: immunoSEQ multiplex PCR; the TCRdb copy retains only in-frame clones and omits some. Of under 600,000 clones in the sample, 97% were seen once. The sequenced sample was naive CD4+ T cells sorted from blood. Described subset: CD45RA+ positively selected. The receptor set was obtained from a woman in her thirties in good health.

This clone was seen a single time. This chain joins TRBV6-6 and TRBJ2-7; 14 nucleotides align to TRBD2. Germline V gene data show CDR1 as MNHNY and CDR2 as SVGAGI (reference sequence). The length of the CDR3 is 14 residues. J gave up 8 bases and V 6 bases, and 6 bases lay outside the gene matches. The chain's CDR3 is CASSRGTSGSKQYF. In DNA, the CDR3 is TGTGCCAGCAGCCGAGGGACTAGCGGGAGTAAGCAGTACTTC.

Written as DNA, the CDR3 is TGTGCCAGCTCGGCCAAAACAGAGAACACTGAAGCTTTCTTT. It yields the protein CASSAKTENTEAFF. The chain combines TRBV18 with TRBJ1-1, with D hard to call. The V gene lost 6 bases and the J gene lost 1 base, with 12 bases spanning the gap. The CDR3 is 14 residues long. Germline values: CDR1 KGHSH, CDR2 LQKENI.

The chain has TRBV7-9 and TRBJ2-7, with 9 positions matching TRBD2. V shed 0 bases, J shed 5 bases, and the junction held 5 bases outside the gene matches. This CDR3 spans 15 amino acids. The germline V gene has CDR1 SEHNR and CDR2 FQNEAQ (reference sequence). The CDR3 region is CASSLARVAGDEQYF. The DNA of the CDR3 is TGTGCCAGCAGCTTAGCTCGGGTAGCGGGAGACGAGCAGTACTTC. The full variable domain, rest sourced from reference TRBV7-9 and TRBJ2-7, is DTGVSQNPRHKITKRGQNVTFRCDPISEHNRLYWYRQTLGQGPEFLTYFQNEAQLEKSRLLSDRFSAERPKGSFSTLEIQRTEQGDSAMYLCASSLARVAGDEQYFGPGTRLTVT.

The J gene is TRBJ2-6, the V gene TRBV2; tentative D call: TRBD2 (6 bases). The V gene lost 0 bases and the J gene lost 0 bases, with 15 bases spanning the gap. CDR1 SNHLY and CDR2 FYNNEI come from the germline V gene. The CDR3 sequence is 19 residues long. DNA of the CDR3: TGTGCCAGCAGTGAAGCGCTGGGACTGCCAAGCTCTGGGGCCAACGTCCTGACTTTC. Translating gives CASSEALGLPSSGANVLTF.

The rearrangement uses TRBV6-5 and TRBJ2-7; 12 bases are shared with TRBD2. Germline V gene data show CDR1 as MNHEY and CDR2 as SVGAGI. With 2 bases clipped from V and 3 bases from J, the junction kept 2 bases outside the gene matches. This CDR3 has 15 amino acids. CDR3 DNA: TGTGCCAGCAGTTACGAGACTAGCGGGAGCTACGAGCAGTACTTC. Translated, it gives CASSYETSGSYEQYF.

This sequence joins TRBV28 and TRBJ2-7; 11 nucleotides line up with TRBD2. The germline V gene encodes CDR1 MDHEN and CDR2 SYDVKM. The CDR3 is 14 amino acids. Trimming removed 10 bases from V and 5 bases from J; junction bases left unmatched: 10. CDR3 in amino acids: CAKLGPLAGDEQYF. CDR3 DNA: TGTGCCAAACTCGGCCCACTAGCGGGAGACGAGCAGTACTTC.

The chain couples TRBV6-5 to TRBJ2-1; no reliable D call. CDR3 length: 15 amino acids. V lost 0 bases, J lost 6 bases, and 12 bases lay in between. The germline V gene encodes CDR1 MNHEY and CDR2 SVGAGI. DNA of the CDR3: TGTGCCAGCAGTTACTCCGGGCCCTCCAGCAATGAGCAGTTCTTC. Translation: CASSYSGPSSNEQFF.

This clone was seen once. At the DNA level, this CDR3 is encoded by other sequences in the same sample as well. The chain has TRBV18 and TRBJ2-5; D is undetermined. In germline, CDR1 is KGHSH, CDR2 LQKENI. V lost 3 bases and J lost 4, with 6 bases in between. The CDR3 consists of 12 residues. The CDR3 spells CASSPVRETQYF. Here the CDR3 DNA reads TGTGCCAGCTCACCCGTCCGAGAGACCCAGTACTTC.

The chain carries TRBV28 and TRBJ2-5, with D tentatively TRBD1 (5 bases). V was clipped by 3 bases and J by 5 bases, with 19 bases between them. This CDR3 is built from 16 residues. Germline V gene data show CDR1 as MDHEN and CDR2 as SYDVKM. The CDR3 sequence: CASSLRIRQGGETQYF. The CDR3, as DNA: TGTGCCAGCAGTTTGCGAATAAGGCAGGGTGGCGAGACCCAGTACTTC.

This clone was picked up one time. This chain joins TRBV7-9 and TRBJ2-1; D is unclear. The CDR3 is 14 residues long. CDR1 SEHNR and CDR2 FQNEAQ come from the germline V gene (reference sequence). V was shortened by 5 bases and J by 8 bases, with 16 bases between the two germline ends. CDR3 in DNA: TGTGCCAGCAGCCCGAGTCCTCAGGTCCATGAGCAGTTCTTC. Protein product: CASSPSPQVHEQFF.

In DNA, the CDR3 is TGTGCCAGTGGAAAGGGGAAACCCTACGAGCAGTACTTC. Protein sequence: CASGKGKPYEQYF. This chain uses TRBV19 with TRBJ2-7, with D tentatively TRBD1 (5 bases). Germline CDR1 LNHDA, CDR2 SQIVND (reference sequence). Between the trimmed V and J ends, which lost 8 bases and 2 bases, there was a span of 13 bases. CDR3 size: 13 residues.

The chain carries TRBV28 and TRBJ2-3; D call uncertain. Germline CDR1 is MDHEN and CDR2 is SYDVKM. The CDR3 has 16 amino acids. The V end lost 2 bases, the J end lost 0 bases, and 12 bases lay between the germline ends. In nucleotides, the CDR3 is TGTGCCAGCAGTTTAGGCCCCGCTGGGAGCACAGATACGCAGTATTTT. It codes for CASSLGPAGSTDTQYF.

This clone was recorded once. This chain links TRBV9 with TRBJ2-1; no definite D call. The CDR3 runs to 13 residues. Germline loops: CDR1 SGDLS, CDR2 YYNGEE. V lost 0 bases and J 9 bases, leaving 10 bases between the germline ends. The CDR3 bases are TGTGCCAGCAGCGTAGGGGCAGCTATTGAGCAGTTCTTC. It translates to CASSVGAAIEQFF.